These 31 T cell receptor beta chains share one sample of origin, sequenced in a study of blood T cell repertoires in COVID-19. Using immunoSEQ multiplex PCR, the repertoire was profiled, and TCRdb retains in-frame clones only, with some absent. The data hold under 200,000 clones, with 79% observed a single time. The sample comprised peripheral blood. These TCRs come from a middle-aged woman with COVID-19, enrolled during active disease.

The chain recombines TRBV5-1 with TRBJ2-5; D gene ambiguous. The CDR3 contains 12 residues. CDR1 SGHRS and CDR2 YFSETQ come from the germline V gene. V dropped 1 base and J dropped 5 bases, with 6 bases sitting between them. The CDR3 loop reads CASSLQAETQYF. CDR3 DNA sequence: TGCGCCAGCAGCTTGCAGGCCGAGACCCAGTACTTC.

This clone was seen repeatedly, ten times or more. This rearrangement joins TRBV2 to TRBJ1-2, with 7 bases fitting TRBD1. With 5 bases clipped from V and 2 bases from J, the junction kept 2 bases outside the gene matches. Per germline, CDR1 SNHLY and CDR2 FYNNEI. CDR3 length equals 13 residues. The CDR3: CASSLGQNYGYTF. CDR3 nucleotides: TGTGCCAGCAGTTTGGGACAGAACTATGGCTACACCTTC.

V usage is TRBV6-4 and J usage is TRBJ1-1; 7 bases agree with TRBD1. This CDR3 comprises 16 residues. The trim removed 0 bases at V and 0 bases at J, leaving 4 bases unmatched. Germline CDR1 MRHNA, CDR2 SNTAGT. DNA of the CDR3: TGTGCCAGCAGTGACTCGCCGACAGGGTTGAACACTGAAGCTTTCTTT. This encodes CASSDSPTGLNTEAFF.

The chain employs TRBV7-2 and TRBJ2-1; possible D gene TRBD1, 5 bases. The CDR3 is 14 residues long. V shed 5 bases and J shed 4 bases, with 12 bases lying between them. Germline CDR1 and CDR2: SGHTA and FQGNSA. For the CDR3, the DNA is TGTGCCAGCAGCCATGTTGGGGCGTACAATGAGCAGTTCTTC. Translated: CASSHVGAYNEQFF.

The chain is built from TRBV9 and TRBJ2-7; 7 bases agree with TRBD2. The CDR3 runs to 16 residues. The J segment lost 2 bases and the V segment lost 2 bases, leaving 10 bases of the junction unmatched. The germline CDR1 and CDR2 sequences are SGDLS and YYNGEE. CDR3 region: CASSVQGGDPTYEQYF. Written as DNA, the CDR3 is TGTGCCAGCAGCGTGCAGGGAGGGGATCCTACCTACGAGCAGTACTTC.

CDR3 nucleotides: TGTGCCACCAGCTCGCGGGGAAGGGGCCTCAGAGATACGCAGTATTTT. Its protein is CATSSRGRGLRDTQYF. The chain recombines TRBV15 with TRBJ2-3, with D maybe TRBD2 (6 bases). Germline-derived CDR1 and CDR2 are LNHNV and YYDKDF (reference sequence). This CDR3 has 16 residues. Deletions cut 5 bases from V and 5 bases from J, with 20 bases between.

This clone was detected only a few times. The V gene is TRBV7-6, the J gene TRBJ1-5; D is perhaps TRBD1 (5 bases). CDR3 length equals 14 residues. Trimming left V 3 bases short and J 2 bases short, with 8 bases between. Germline V gene sequence: CDR1 SGHVS, CDR2 FNYEAQ. The CDR3: CASSLGGGNQPQHF. In DNA, the CDR3 is TGTGCCAGCAGCTTGGGGGGGGGCAATCAGCCCCAGCATTTT.

This chain joins TRBV9 and TRBJ2-7; 10 bases match TRBD1. V was pared by 3 bases and J by 4 bases, with 4 bases of the junction left unmatched. The CDR3 length is 14 residues. Germline CDR1 and CDR2: SGDLS and YYNGEE. The CDR3 is CASSADRGPYEQYF. CDR3 DNA sequence: TGTGCCAGCAGCGCCGACAGGGGGCCATACGAGCAGTACTTC.

V is TRBV29-1 and J is TRBJ1-2, with 7 bases fitting TRBD1. Germline-derived CDR1 and CDR2 are SQVTM and ANQGSEA. The length of the CDR3 is 14 residues. V gave up 6 bases and J gave up 8 bases; unmatched junction bases: 15. The CDR3: CSVLGPDRVGGYTF. The CDR3 region has the DNA TGCAGCGTCCTAGGGCCCGACAGGGTCGGCGGCTACACCTTC.

The chain combines TRBV18 with TRBJ2-7; a weak D match, TRBD1 (5 bases). Looked up from germline, CDR1 is KGHSH and CDR2 is LQKENI. V gave up 1 base and J gave up 0 bases, with 13 bases separating them. The CDR3 contains 16 residues. CDR3 in DNA: TGTGCCAGCTCACCACGAACAGGCCTGCCCTCCTACGAGCAGTACTTC. Residues: CASSPRTGLPSYEQYF.

In DNA, the CDR3 is TGTGCGGATGAGGACCGGGACAGGGAGTCGATAAGCAATCAGCCCCAGCATTTT. This gives the protein CADEDRDRESISNQPQHF. The genes are TRBV21-1 and TRBJ1-5; the table assigns TRBD1, which was not confirmed against the DNA. TRBV21-1 is a recognized pseudogene. The CDR3 runs 18 residues.

This chain uses TRBV6-2 or TRBV6-3 with TRBJ2-3, with 14 bases that match TRBD2. The CDR3 totals 15 residues. CDR1 MNHEY and CDR2 SVGEGT come from the germline V gene. V shed 5 bases and J 9 bases; nucleotides not matched to a gene: 7. The CDR3 protein is CASSQTSGGANTQYF. DNA of the CDR3: TGTGCCAGCAGTCAGACTAGCGGGGGGGCCAACACGCAGTATTTT.

The CDR3 loop reads CASSLASPYEQYF. DNA of the CDR3: TGTGCCAGCAGCTTGGCTAGTCCCTACGAGCAGTACTTC. The chain employs TRBV13 and TRBJ2-7; D uncertain. Trimming took off 3 bases at V and 2 bases at J, with 8 bases between the two ends. This CDR3 is 13 amino acids long. The germline gives CDR1 PRHDT, CDR2 FYEKMQ (reference sequence).

The CDR3 loop is CASSGGAGGVTGELFF. In DNA, the CDR3 is TGCGCCAGCAGTGGAGGGGCAGGGGGAGTCACCGGGGAGCTGTTTTTT. The rearrangement uses TRBV10-1 and TRBJ2-2; 7 nucleotides line up with TRBD1. CDR3 length: 16 residues. Germline trimming cut 4 bases from V and 4 bases from J; bases unmatched to any gene: 9. Germline V gene data show CDR1 as WNHNN and CDR2 as SYGVQD (reference sequence).

J is TRBJ1-5 and V is TRBV7-2; D may be TRBD1 (5 bases). Deletions cut 3 bases from V and 5 bases from J, with 8 bases between. This CDR3 has 13 residues. Germline CDR1 is SGHTA and CDR2 is FQGNSA. This CDR3 reads CASSFTGDQPQHF. The CDR3 DNA follows: TGTGCCAGCAGCTTCACAGGAGATCAGCCCCAGCATTTT.

The V gene is TRBV6-2 or TRBV6-3, the J gene TRBJ2-1; 12 bases are shared with TRBD2. This CDR3 has 17 residues. V trimming: 2 bases; J trimming: 0 bases; junction bases outside the gene matches: 2. Germline CDR1 and CDR2: MNHEY and SVGEGT. The CDR3 protein is CASSYTSGGSSYNEQFF. The CDR3 nucleotides read TGTGCCAGCAGTTACACTAGCGGGGGGTCCTCCTACAATGAGCAGTTCTTC.

The CDR3 nucleotides are TGTGCCAGCAGCCAAGAGCCCCAGTCGAGTTGGGTCGGGGAGACCCAGTACTTC. This sequence encodes CASSQEPQSSWVGETQYF. The V call is TRBV4-2, the J call TRBJ2-5, with D uncertain. This CDR3 has 18 residues. Trimming removed 0 bases at V and 5 bases at J, with 22 bases between. Germline CDR1 is LGHNA and CDR2 is YNFKEQ.

This clone has just a few counts. The chain combines TRBV29-1 with TRBJ2-7; tentatively, D is TRBD2 (6 bases). Germline values: CDR1 SQVTM, CDR2 ANQGSEA. The V gene lost 4 bases and the J gene lost 5 bases, with 18 bases spanning the gap. The CDR3 has 14 amino acids. CDR3 in DNA: TGCAGCGTTGGAAGGCCCGAGGCGGGGAACGAGCAGTACTTC. Translating it yields CSVGRPEAGNEQYF.

The chain combines TRBV9 with TRBJ2-3; the match to TRBD2 covers 12 bases. The CDR3 sequence is 17 residues long. Germline values: CDR1 SGDLS, CDR2 YYNGEE. V shed 0 bases and J 2 bases; nucleotides not matched to a gene: 4. CDR3 in amino acids: CASSVGLAGVVTDTQYF. CDR3 bases: TGTGCCAGCAGCGTAGGACTAGCGGGGGTCGTCACAGATACGCAGTATTTT.

The V and J genes are TRBV5-1 and TRBJ1-3; no definite D call. CDR1 and CDR2 (germline): SGHRS, YFSETQ. The CDR3 is made up of 15 amino acids. V lost 0 bases and J 4 bases, leaving 11 bases between the germline ends. CDR3 DNA sequence: TGCGCCAGCAGCTTGGAGGCGACGGGGGGAAACACCATATATTTT. Encoded protein: CASSLEATGGNTIYF.

CDR3 in DNA: TGTGCCAGCAGCGGCGGGGGTAGCGGGGAGTTCTACAATGAGCAGTTCTTC. Translation gives CASSGGGSGEFYNEQFF. The chain joins TRBV5-4 to TRBJ2-1; 8 bases agree with TRBD2. The germline V gene encodes CDR1 SGHNT and CDR2 YYREEE (reference sequence). V dropped 4 bases and J dropped 3; count of bases not matched to a gene: 12. CDR3 length: 17 amino acids.

This clone has only a few counts. V and J are TRBV4-1 and TRBJ2-7, with 12 bases matching TRBD2. Germline V gene lookup returns CDR1 MGHRA and CDR2 YSYEKL. Trimming removed 4 bases from V and 7 bases from J; junction bases left unmatched: 11. This CDR3 region has 16 residues. CDR3 sequence reads: CASSLVATGLAGEQYF. Written as DNA, the CDR3 is TGCGCCAGCAGCCTGGTGGCGACAGGACTAGCGGGAGAGCAGTACTTC.

The rearrangement uses TRBV4-2 and TRBJ1-5, with D uncertain. Looked up from germline, CDR1 is LGHNA and CDR2 is YNFKEQ. The germline V and J ends were trimmed by 0 bases and 1 base, with 10 bases remaining between them. CDR3 length: 16 residues. The CDR3 loop is CASSQEVGGSNQPQHF. In DNA, the CDR3 is TGTGCCAGCAGCCAAGAAGTAGGCGGGAGCAATCAGCCCCAGCATTTT.

The chain recombines TRBV4-2 with TRBJ2-5, with TRBD2 identical over 12 bases. Germline assignment: CDR1 LGHNA and CDR2 YNFKEQ. The CDR3 has 18 amino acids. V was pared by 4 bases and J by 3 bases, with 12 bases of the junction left unmatched. CDR3 residues: CASSPALAGGREEETQYF. The CDR3 DNA reads as TGTGCCAGCAGCCCAGCCCTAGCGGGAGGGAGGGAGGAAGAGACCCAGTACTTC.

This chain uses TRBV5-5 with TRBJ2-7; the D gene is possibly TRBD1 (6 bases). Per germline, CDR1 SGHKS and CDR2 YYEKEE (reference sequence). V lost 3 bases to trimming and J lost 0 bases, with 13 bases between them. This CDR3 spans 15 amino acids. The CDR3 protein is CASSWARGGSYEQYF. The DNA for the CDR3 is TGTGCCAGCAGCTGGGCAAGAGGGGGCTCCTACGAGCAGTACTTC. Full variable domain (rest looked up from reference TRBV5-5 and TRBJ2-7): DAGVTQSPTHLIKTRGQQVTLRCSPISGHKSVSWYQQVLGQGPQFIFQYYEKEERGRGNFPDRFSARQFPNYSSELNVNALLLGDSALYLCASSWARGGSYEQYFGPGTRLTVT.

The rearrangement links TRBV7-3 to TRBJ2-3; 15 bases are shared with TRBD2. The CDR3 sequence is 18 residues long. After removal of 5 bases from V and 1 base from J, the junction contained 7 bases not matched to a gene. Looked up from germline, CDR1 is SGHTA and CDR2 is FQGTGA. Here the CDR3 reads CASSKGLAGGGGTDTQYF. CDR3 in DNA: TGTGCCAGCAGCAAGGGACTAGCGGGGGGTGGAGGCACAGATACGCAGTATTTT.

The chain combines TRBV9 with TRBJ2-1; 7 bases match TRBD2. Germline V gives CDR1 SGDLS, CDR2 YYNGEE. The CDR3 length is 16 residues. Trimming cost V 0 bases and J 5 bases; bases outside gene matches: 8. The CDR3 DNA reads as TGTGCCAGCAGCGTAGGAGTGGGACTACGAAACAATGAGCAGTTCTTC. This translates into CASSVGVGLRNNEQFF.

The rearrangement joins TRBV9 to TRBJ2-1, with 7 nucleotides matching TRBD2. CDR3 size: 15 residues. Trimming removed 0 bases from V and 8 bases from J; junction bases left unmatched: 8. Per the germline V gene, CDR1 is SGDLS and CDR2 is YYNGEE. CDR3 amino acids: CASSVGTRRGHEQFF. In nucleotides, the CDR3 is TGTGCCAGCAGCGTAGGGACTAGGAGGGGACATGAGCAGTTCTTC.

The V call is TRBV10-3, the J call TRBJ1-2; TRBD1 might be the D (5 bases). Deletions cut 0 bases from V and 8 bases from J, with 10 bases between. Germline V CDR1 and CDR2: ENHRY, SYGVKD. This CDR3 has 13 residues. CDR3 amino acids: CAISESGRVGYTF. For the CDR3, the DNA is TGTGCCATCAGTGAGTCTGGCAGGGTGGGCTACACCTTC.

The chain employs TRBV7-7 and TRBJ2-1; 10 nucleotides match TRBD2. This CDR3 is 15 amino acids long. V was clipped by 5 bases and J by 9 bases; unmatched bases: 10. Germline assignment: CDR1 SSHAT and CDR2 FNYEAQ (reference sequence). CDR3 coding DNA: TGTGCCAGCAGCCTGGGGGGACTAGCGTCGGGTGAGCAGTTCTTC. It specifies CASSLGGLASGEQFF.

The chain couples TRBV29-1 to TRBJ2-3; the match to TRBD2 covers 8 bases. Germline-derived CDR1 and CDR2 are SQVTM and ANQGSEA. This CDR3 is 14 amino acids long. The J segment lost 6 bases and the V segment lost 2 bases, leaving 7 bases of the junction unmatched. The CDR3 sequence: CSVESGSRGDTQYF. The CDR3 DNA follows: TGCAGCGTTGAAAGCGGGAGCCGCGGGGATACGCAGTATTTT.